This TCR beta chain was recovered during a study of T cell repertoires in ileal Crohn's disease. Overall study results and limits: Clonal expansions were more frequent in active smokers than non-smokers at surgery. Clonality above 26.8% at surgery always came with endoscopic recurrence. High-frequency clones were more common in sorted CD8 than CD4 cells.

Patients were adults with ileal or ileocolonic Crohn's disease needing resection. This clone came up a few times. Its antigen is not known. Profiling relied on immunoSEQ multiplex PCR, and the TCRdb table lists in-frame clones only, not all of them. Among around 6,000 clones listed, approximately 80% were seen once. Sequenced: ileal tissue. The sequence was obtained from an adult with Crohn's disease.

CDR3 residues: CASSGPTGHYGYTF. The CDR3 DNA sequence: TGTGCCAGCAGTGGACCAACAGGGCACTATGGCTACACCTTC. The rearrangement uses TRBV6-1 and TRBJ1-2; D is possibly TRBD1 (6 bases). Germline loops: CDR1 MNHNS, CDR2 SASEGT. This CDR3 is built from 14 residues. V was trimmed by 4 bases and J by 3 bases, leaving 12 bases between them.